This entry concerns a single TCR beta chain. Its antigen is undetermined. This sample is part of a study of T cells after yellow fever vaccination. In the study overall: The SMART-Seq v4 Ultra Low Input method served to prepare the low-cell-number fractions. Study results and caveats: Though it reached lower strength, the secondary response hit its peak faster, day 5 versus 15. Clonotypes shared by both compartments, CD4 and CD8, made up a small share.

They built TCR cDNA with 5'RACE template switching, a step that put in a universal primer site and UMIs. TCRdb fed the 5' RACE reads into MiXCR, producing one record per CDR3 protein. This table has some 320,000 distinct CDR3 sequences, around 10% appearing once. The ends were cut back, 0 bases at V and 5 bases at J, with 14 bases in the middle. CDR1 and CDR2 from the germline V gene are SGHRS and YFSETQ. CDR3 size: 15 residues. The chain uses TRBV5-1 and TRBJ2-5; possible D gene TRBD1, 5 bases. Sequenced here: CD4+ T cells sorted from PBMCs, sampled 5 days after the yellow fever booster vaccination. This receptor was obtained from a young man who received the YFV17D yellow fever vaccine. CDR3 sequence reads: CASSLGQGVLETQYF. The CDR3 DNA is TGCGCCAGCAGCTTGGGCCAGGGTGTATTGGAGACCCAGTACTTC.